The 29 T cell receptor beta chains listed next were all sequenced from one sample in a study of blood T cell repertoires in COVID-19. Only in-frame clones appear in the TCRdb table, and some are missing; sequencing was by immunoSEQ multiplex PCR. Of a few hundred thousand clones in the sample, about 85% were seen once. The specimen sequenced was peripheral blood. These receptors came from a woman aged 18-29 years who had recovered from COVID-19.

The chain uses TRBV7-2 and TRBJ2-1; tentative D call: TRBD1 (5 bases). CDR1 and CDR2 (germline): SGHTA, FQGNSA. Deletions cut 6 bases from V and 7 bases from J, with 10 bases between. This CDR3 has 12 amino acids. CDR3 sequence: CASRSSGNEQFF. The DNA of the CDR3 is TGTGCCAGCAGGTCCTCAGGGAATGAGCAGTTCTTC.

The rearrangement links TRBV5-6 to TRBJ1-6; D is possibly TRBD1 (6 bases). Germline V gene lookup returns CDR1 SGHDT and CDR2 YYEEEE. The CDR3 is 14 amino acids. V was pared by 0 bases and J by 9 bases, with 10 bases between. CDR3 nucleotides: TGTGCCAGCAGCTTGGGGGTACAGGGTTCACCCCTCCACTTT. It specifies CASSLGVQGSPLHF.

The genes are TRBV19 and TRBJ2-4, with a tentative D call TRBD1 (5 bases). This CDR3 spans 12 amino acids. Trimming removed 9 bases at V and 6 bases at J, with 12 bases between. CDR1 is LNHDA, CDR2 SQIVND, per germline (reference sequence). Here the CDR3 DNA reads TGTGCCAGCAGTCAAGGGGCAAACATTCAGTACTTC. Translating it yields CASSQGANIQYF. Based on the CDR3 plus reference TRBV19 and TRBJ2-4, the full variable domain is DGGITQSPKYLFRKEGQNVTLSCEQNLNHDAMYWYRQDPGQGLRLIYYSQIVNDFQKGDIAEGYSVSREKKESFPLTVTSAQKNPTAFYLCASSQGANIQYFGAGTRLSVL.

This clone occurred a few times. V is TRBV12-5 and J is TRBJ2-2; 7 nucleotides match TRBD1. The CDR3 runs 17 residues. The J segment lost 6 bases and the V segment lost 2 bases, leaving 12 bases of the junction unmatched. Germline V gives CDR1 LGHNT, CDR2 FRNRAP. CDR3 protein: CASGLIATTGTAGELFF. In DNA, the CDR3 is TGTGCTAGTGGTTTGATCGCCACGACAGGGACCGCCGGGGAGCTGTTTTTT.

This chain connects TRBV7-3 to TRBJ2-5, with TRBD2 matching over 12 bases. The CDR3 is 15 amino acids. V lost 5 bases to trimming and J lost 2 bases; unmatched junction nucleotides: 3. The germline CDR1 and CDR2 sequences are SGHTA and FQGTGA. As DNA, the CDR3 is TGTGCCAGCAGCCCCGGACTAGCGGGACAAGAGACCCAGTACTTC. This translates into CASSPGLAGQETQYF.

The V gene is TRBV19, the J gene TRBJ2-3, with D possibly matching TRBD2 (5 bases). The germline CDR1 and CDR2 sequences are LNHDA and SQIVND (reference sequence). This CDR3 is 15 amino acids long. The V end lost 5 bases, the J end lost 3 bases, and 15 bases lay between the germline ends. The CDR3 reads CASSPSGSATDTQYF. CDR3 in DNA: TGTGCCAGTAGTCCCTCGGGTAGCGCTACAGATACGCAGTATTTT.

The chain links TRBV5-6 to TRBJ1-3; 7 nucleotides agree with TRBD1. Germline lookup yields CDR1 SGHDT and CDR2 YYEEEE. CDR3 length equals 15 residues. Unmatched junction bases numbered 5, after V lost 4 bases and J lost 1 base. The CDR3 loop reads CASSRRGVSGNTIYF. As DNA, the CDR3 is TGTGCCAGCAGCCGCAGGGGGGTTTCTGGAAACACCATATATTTT.

V is TRBV6-5 and J is TRBJ2-3; 10 bases align to TRBD1. The CDR3 totals 14 residues. Germline loops: CDR1 MNHEY, CDR2 SVGAGI. J gave up 3 bases and V 8 bases, and 5 bases lay outside the gene matches. CDR3 sequence reads: CASRVGQGTDTQYF. The CDR3, as DNA: TGTGCCAGCCGCGTGGGACAGGGGACAGATACGCAGTATTTT.

The chain joins TRBV6-2 or TRBV6-3 to TRBJ1-4; D unresolved. V was pared by 2 bases and J by 7 bases, with 17 bases between. The V gene's germline CDR1 is MNHEY and CDR2 SVGEGT. The CDR3 has 16 residues. This chain's CDR3 is CASSYPPGYVSEKLFF. The DNA of the CDR3 is TGTGCCAGCAGTTACCCGCCGGGGTATGTAAGTGAAAAACTGTTTTTT.

The chain employs TRBV7-7 and TRBJ2-7, with 10 bases matching TRBD1. With 5 bases clipped from V and 5 bases from J, the junction kept 9 bases outside the gene matches. This CDR3 has 15 residues. From germline, CDR1 is SSHAT and CDR2 FNYEAQ (reference sequence). The CDR3 loop reads CASSPSGTGDNEQYF. The CDR3 bases are TGTGCCAGCAGCCCCTCCGGGACAGGGGACAACGAGCAGTACTTC.

The V call is TRBV5-1, the J call TRBJ2-1; 10 positions agree with TRBD2. Trimming cost V 0 bases and J 1 base; bases outside gene matches: 1. This CDR3 is built from 16 residues. Germline V gives CDR1 SGHRS, CDR2 YFSETQ. CDR3 nucleotide sequence: TGCGCCAGCAGCTTGGAAGCGGGAGGGTCCTACAATGAGCAGTTCTTC. Its translation: CASSLEAGGSYNEQFF.

The chain carries TRBV4-1 and TRBJ1-2; no definite D call. V lost 3 bases and J lost 8, with 10 bases in between. Germline values: CDR1 MGHRA, CDR2 YSYEKL. The CDR3 has 12 residues. CDR3 amino acids: CASSQGREGYTF. The CDR3 bases are TGCGCCAGCAGCCAGGGCCGAGAAGGCTACACCTTC.

This clone came up a few times. The chain carries TRBV6-5 and TRBJ1-6; no reliable D call. Germline-derived CDR1 and CDR2 are MNHEY and SVGAGI. This CDR3 region has 12 residues. V lost 1 base and J lost 14, with 9 bases in between. The DNA for the CDR3 is TGTGCCAGCAGTTACTACTTGGGCACCCTCCACTTT. Translating gives CASSYYLGTLHF.

This clone was seen once. The chain links TRBV18 to TRBJ2-7, with 9 bases matching TRBD2. Per the germline V gene, CDR1 is KGHSH and CDR2 is LQKENI. Trimming at V came to 4 bases and at J to 2 bases, leaving 3 bases not matched to a gene. The CDR3 consists of 14 residues. The CDR3 here is CASSLWTSAYEQYF. Here the CDR3 DNA reads TGTGCCAGCTCACTTTGGACTAGCGCCTACGAGCAGTACTTC.

This chain links TRBV27 with TRBJ1-3, with D perhaps matching TRBD1 (5 bases). This CDR3 is 16 amino acids long. The germline gives CDR1 MNHEY, CDR2 SMNVEV (reference sequence). V was pared by 2 bases and J by 8 bases, with 19 bases between. DNA for the CDR3: TGTGCCAGCAGTTTAAGGTTTGGTCAGGGTGGGCACACCATATATTTT. Translation gives CASSLRFGQGGHTIYF.

The gene calls are TRBV7-9 and TRBJ2-7; 10 bases are shared with TRBD1. Per the germline V gene, CDR1 is SEHNR and CDR2 is FQNEAQ (reference sequence). The V and J ends lost 5 bases and 5 bases, in that order; junction bases with no gene match: 6. The CDR3 has 14 residues. CDR3 sequence: CASSPRDRGHEQYF. The CDR3 bases are TGTGCCAGCAGCCCCCGGGACAGGGGCCACGAGCAGTACTTC.

The chain is built from TRBV14 and TRBJ2-7, with TRBD1 matching 9 bases. Germline V lookup: CDR1 SGHDN, CDR2 FVKESK. Trimming at V came to 4 bases and at J to 5 bases, leaving 9 bases not matched to a gene. This CDR3 has 15 residues. CDR3 amino acids: CASSLAGTGINEQYF. CDR3 bases: TGTGCCAGCAGCCTAGCCGGGACAGGGATTAACGAGCAGTACTTC.

This clone has a handful of counts. The rearrangement joins TRBV10-2 to TRBJ1-1, with 8 nucleotides matching TRBD1. Trimming took 6 bases from V and 6 from J; bases not matched to a gene: 3. Germline V gene data show CDR1 as WSHSY and CDR2 as SAAADI. CDR3 size: 12 residues. The CDR3 loop is CASRQGVAEAFF. The CDR3, as DNA: TGCGCCAGCAGACAGGGGGTGGCTGAAGCTTTCTTT.

DNA of the CDR3: TGTGCCAGCAGCGTCTCAGTTATGAACTCTGGGGCCAACGTCCTGACTTTC. Amino acids: CASSVSVMNSGANVLTF. The chain employs TRBV9 and TRBJ2-6; D gene ambiguous. Germline CDR1 is SGDLS and CDR2 is YYNGEE. V was cut by 2 bases and J by 0 bases, with 12 bases left in between. This CDR3 has 17 amino acids.

The chain combines TRBV7-3 with TRBJ2-3; D might be TRBD2 (6 bases). Germline assignment: CDR1 SGHTA and CDR2 FQGTGA. Trimming shortened V by 2 bases and J by 0 bases, and 9 bases separated the two germline ends. The length of the CDR3 is 15 residues. The DNA of the CDR3 is TGTGCCAGCAGCTTAGCGGGGACTAGCACAGATACGCAGTATTTT. Its protein is CASSLAGTSTDTQYF.

A few counts support this clone. CDR3 coding DNA: TGTGCCAGCAGCCCGACTAGCGGGAGGATGGTCTACGAGCAGTACTTC. This encodes CASSPTSGRMVYEQYF. The chain recombines TRBV3-1 (or the pseudogene TRBV3-2) with TRBJ2-7; 13 positions agree with TRBD2. With 4 bases clipped from V and 3 bases from J, the junction kept 6 bases outside the gene matches. CDR1 is LGHDT, CDR2 YNNKEL, per germline (reference sequence). This CDR3 contains 16 residues.

The rearrangement uses TRBV6-2 or TRBV6-3 and TRBJ2-1; D remains unclear. The CDR3 loop spans 12 amino acids. Trimming took 4 bases from V and 8 from J, leaving 9 bases between them. The V gene's germline CDR1 is MNHEY and CDR2 SVGEGT. The chain's CDR3 is CASSWSEYEQFF. The CDR3 region has the DNA TGTGCCAGCAGTTGGTCCGAGTATGAGCAGTTCTTC.

The V and J genes are TRBV30 and TRBJ1-5; D is unresolved. The CDR3 runs 13 residues. V was cut by 2 bases and J by 5 bases, with 10 bases left in between. Germline CDR1 is GTSNPN and CDR2 is SVGIG (reference sequence). In DNA, the CDR3 is TGTGCCTGGAGTCCACAGAGGGATCAGCCCCAGCATTTT. Encoded protein: CAWSPQRDQPQHF.

This clone was detected only a few times. CDR3 nucleotide sequence: TGCGCCAGCAGCTTGGTGTTAGACAGGACCGTGCCTGGGGCCAACGTCCTGACTTTC. As protein: CASSLVLDRTVPGANVLTF. The chain joins TRBV5-1 to TRBJ2-6; weak D call: TRBD1 (6 bases). The CDR3 has 19 residues. Trimming cost V 0 bases and J 2 bases, with 18 bases left between them. The germline gives CDR1 SGHRS, CDR2 YFSETQ.

The chain employs TRBV6-2 or TRBV6-3 and TRBJ2-3; D ambiguous. V shed 2 bases and J shed 14 bases, with 14 bases lying between them. CDR3 length: 12 amino acids. From germline, CDR1 is MNHEY and CDR2 SVGEGT. CDR3 in DNA: TGTGCCAGCAGTTACCTCCTTGGCGGTTGGTATTTT. Protein: CASSYLLGGWYF.

The genes are TRBV15 and TRBJ2-1; 11 nucleotides agree with TRBD1. V shed 3 bases and J 4 bases; nucleotides not matched to a gene: 2. Germline CDR1 and CDR2: LNHNV and YYDKDF (reference sequence). The length of the CDR3 is 15 residues. DNA of the CDR3: TGTGCCACCAGCAGTGGGACAGGGGGATACAATGAGCAGTTCTTC. It is translated as CATSSGTGGYNEQFF.

The chain is built from TRBV6-2 or TRBV6-3 and TRBJ2-7, with TRBD2 matching over 7 bases. Looked up from germline, CDR1 is MNHEY and CDR2 is SVGEGT. Trimming removed 3 bases from V and 0 bases from J; junction bases left unmatched: 14. The CDR3 extends over 18 amino acids. CDR3 DNA: TGTGCCAGCAGTTATTTTTTGGCCGGGAGGTTGAGCTCCTACGAGCAGTACTTC. This gives the protein CASSYFLAGRLSSYEQYF.

This sequence joins TRBV5-1 and TRBJ2-3; the D gene is possibly TRBD2 (7 bases). Between the trimmed V and J ends, which lost 4 bases and 0 bases, there was a span of 12 bases. Germline assignment: CDR1 SGHRS and CDR2 YFSETQ. The CDR3 contains 15 residues. Written as DNA, the CDR3 is TGCGCCAGCAGCCGGGGAGGGGGGAGCACAGATACGCAGTATTTT. It is translated as CASSRGGGSTDTQYF.

The chain joins TRBV18 to TRBJ1-2, with D tentatively TRBD1 (5 bases). The CDR3 contains 14 residues. Per germline, CDR1 KGHSH and CDR2 LQKENI. Trimming took 0 bases from V and 4 from J, leaving 9 bases between them. The CDR3 is CASSPPGQTYGYTF. The CDR3 region has the DNA TGTGCCAGCTCACCACCGGGGCAGACCTATGGCTACACCTTC.